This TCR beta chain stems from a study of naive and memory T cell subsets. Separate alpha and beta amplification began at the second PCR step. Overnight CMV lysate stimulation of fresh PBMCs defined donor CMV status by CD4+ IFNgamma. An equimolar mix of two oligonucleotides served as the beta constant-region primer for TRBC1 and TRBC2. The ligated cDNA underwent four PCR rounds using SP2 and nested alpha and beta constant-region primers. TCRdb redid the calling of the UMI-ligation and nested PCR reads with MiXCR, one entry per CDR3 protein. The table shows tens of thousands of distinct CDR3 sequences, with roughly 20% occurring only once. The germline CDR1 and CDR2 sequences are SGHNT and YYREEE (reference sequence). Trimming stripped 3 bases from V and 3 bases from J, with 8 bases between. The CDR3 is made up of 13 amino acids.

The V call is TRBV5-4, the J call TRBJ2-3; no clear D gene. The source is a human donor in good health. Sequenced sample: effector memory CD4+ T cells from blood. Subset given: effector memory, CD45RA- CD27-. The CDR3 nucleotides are TGTGCCAGCAGCTACCCCGCTACAGATACGCAGTATTTT. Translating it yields CASSYPATDTQYF.